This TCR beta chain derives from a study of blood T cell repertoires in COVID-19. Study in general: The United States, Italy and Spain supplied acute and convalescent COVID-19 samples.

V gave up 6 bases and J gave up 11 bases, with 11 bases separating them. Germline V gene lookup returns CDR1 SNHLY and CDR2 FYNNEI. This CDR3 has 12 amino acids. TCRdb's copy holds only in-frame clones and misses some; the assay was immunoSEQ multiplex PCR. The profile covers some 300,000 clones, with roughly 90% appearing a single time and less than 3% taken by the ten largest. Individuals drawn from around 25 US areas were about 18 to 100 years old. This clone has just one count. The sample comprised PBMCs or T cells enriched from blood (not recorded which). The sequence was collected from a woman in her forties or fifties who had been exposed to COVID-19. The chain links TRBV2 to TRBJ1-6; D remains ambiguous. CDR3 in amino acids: CASSADGAPLHF. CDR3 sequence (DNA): TGTGCCAGCAGCGCGGACGGGGCACCCCTCCACTTT.